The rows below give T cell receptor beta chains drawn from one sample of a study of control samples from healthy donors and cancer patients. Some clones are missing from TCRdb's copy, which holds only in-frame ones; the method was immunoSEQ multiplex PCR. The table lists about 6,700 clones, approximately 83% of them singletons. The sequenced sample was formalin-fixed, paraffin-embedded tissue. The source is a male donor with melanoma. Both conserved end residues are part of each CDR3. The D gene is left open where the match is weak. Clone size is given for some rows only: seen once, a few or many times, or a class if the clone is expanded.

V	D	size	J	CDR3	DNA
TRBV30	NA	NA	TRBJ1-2	CAWSVRGLGYSYTF	TGTGCCTGGAGTGTACGTGGTTTAGGGTATAGCTACACCTTC
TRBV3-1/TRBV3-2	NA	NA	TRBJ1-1	CASSQGRATEAFF	TGTGCCAGCAGCCAAGGCAGGGCCACTGAAGCTTTCTTT
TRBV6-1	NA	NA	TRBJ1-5	CASSLDNQPQHF	TGTGCCAGCAGTCTGGACAATCAGCCCCAGCATTTT
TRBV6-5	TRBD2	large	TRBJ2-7	CASTGLAQNFYEQYF	TGTGCCAGCACGGGACTAGCCCAGAATTTTTACGAGCAGTACTTC
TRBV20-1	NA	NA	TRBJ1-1	CSAGGGSGTEAFF	TGCAGTGCTGGTGGAGGCTCGGGCACTGAAGCTTTCTTT
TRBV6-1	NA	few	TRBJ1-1	CASSEWVGGGNTEAFF	TGTGCCAGCAGTGAATGGGTGGGAGGGGGGAACACTGAAGCTTTCTTT
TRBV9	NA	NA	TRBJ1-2	CASSHDWTVQGYTF	TGTGCCAGCAGCCACGATTGGACGGTCCAGGGCTACACCTTC
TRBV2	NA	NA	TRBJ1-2	CASSENRGYTF	TGTGCCAGCAGTGAAAACAGGGGCTACACCTTC
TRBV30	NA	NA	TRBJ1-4	CAWSWGGGAGEKLFF	TGTGCCTGGAGTTGGGGAGGGGGAGCTGGTGAAAAACTGTTTTTT
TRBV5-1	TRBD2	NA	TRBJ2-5	CASMGRGALHPPSRPDQETQYF	TGCGCCAGCATGGGGCGGGGGGCCCTACATCCCCCGAGCAGGCCCGACCAAGAGACCCAGTACTTC
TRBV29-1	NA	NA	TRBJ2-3	CSVASGFTDTQYF	TGCAGCGTTGCCTCAGGGTTCACAGATACGCAGTATTTT
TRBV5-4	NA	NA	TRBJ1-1	CASSPGNTEAFF	TGTGCCAGCAGCCCGGGGAACACTGAAGCTTTCTTT
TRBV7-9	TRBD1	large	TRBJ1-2	CASSLGDRHGDGYTF	TGTGCCAGCAGCTTAGGGGACAGGCATGGGGATGGCTACACCTTC
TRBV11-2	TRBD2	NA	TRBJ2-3	CASSLVGGGVHTDTQYF	TGTGCCAGCAGCTTAGTAGGCGGGGGGGTTCACACAGATACGCAGTATTTT
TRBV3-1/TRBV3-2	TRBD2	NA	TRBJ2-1	CASSGSSGENEQFF	TGTGCCAGCAGCGGGTCTAGCGGGGAAAATGAGCAGTTCTTC
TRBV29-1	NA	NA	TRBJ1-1	CSVVTAMNTEAFF	TGCAGCGTTGTTACAGCCATGAACACTGAAGCTTTCTTT
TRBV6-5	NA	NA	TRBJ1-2	CASSTRLFGYTF	TGTGCCAGCAGTACCCGGTTGTTCGGCTACACCTTC
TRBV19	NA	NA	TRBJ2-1	CASTGAGYNEQFF	TGTGCCAGTACAGGGGCAGGGTATAATGAGCAGTTCTTC
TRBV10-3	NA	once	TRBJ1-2	CAAGEDSIYTF	TGTGCCGCCGGAGAGGACTCTATCTACACCTTC
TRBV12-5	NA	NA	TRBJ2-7	CASDSGLRAQYF	TGTGCTAGTGACTCGGGGCTTCGTGCGCAGTACTTC
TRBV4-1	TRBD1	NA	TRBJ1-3	CASNQETGGINTIYF	TGCGCCAGCAACCAAGAAACAGGGGGTATAAACACCATATATTTT
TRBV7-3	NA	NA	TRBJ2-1	CASSSPGHPREQFF	TGTGCCAGCAGCTCCCCGGGACACCCTAGGGAGCAGTTCTTC
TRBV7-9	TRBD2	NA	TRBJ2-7	CASSLRLAGDSYEQYF	TGTGCCAGCAGCTTACGGCTAGCGGGGGACTCCTACGAGCAGTACTTC
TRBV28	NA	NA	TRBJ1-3	CASSWAGSGNTIYF	TGTGCCAGCAGTTGGGCAGGCTCTGGAAACACCATATATTTT
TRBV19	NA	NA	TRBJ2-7	CASSMVRESYEQYF	TGTGCCAGTAGTATGGTCAGGGAATCCTACGAGCAGTACTTC
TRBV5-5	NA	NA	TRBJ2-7	CASSLNRGSPYEQYF	TGTGCCAGCAGCTTGAACCGAGGAAGTCCCTACGAGCAGTACTTC